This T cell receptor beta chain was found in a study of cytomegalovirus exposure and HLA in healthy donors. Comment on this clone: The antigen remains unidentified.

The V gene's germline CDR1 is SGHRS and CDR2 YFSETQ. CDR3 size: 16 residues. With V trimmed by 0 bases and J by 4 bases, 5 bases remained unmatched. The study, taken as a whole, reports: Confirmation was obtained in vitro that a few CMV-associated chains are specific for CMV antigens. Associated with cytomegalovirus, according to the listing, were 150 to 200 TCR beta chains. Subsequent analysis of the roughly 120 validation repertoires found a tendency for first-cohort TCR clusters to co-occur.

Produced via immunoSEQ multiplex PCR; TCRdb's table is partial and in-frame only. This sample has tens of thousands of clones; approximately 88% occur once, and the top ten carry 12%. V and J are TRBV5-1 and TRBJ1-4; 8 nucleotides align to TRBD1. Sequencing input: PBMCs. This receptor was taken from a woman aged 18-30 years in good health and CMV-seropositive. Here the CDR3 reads CASSLAGGAGNEKLFF. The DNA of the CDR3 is TGCGCCAGCAGCTTGGCAGGGGGCGCCGGTAATGAAAAACTGTTTTTT.